This TCR beta chain emerged from a study of blood T cell repertoires in COVID-19. Across the whole study: Researchers got acute and convalescent COVID-19 samples from the United States, Italy and Spain.

In the original workflow: Estimates of nucleated cell counts were drawn from the amplification of reference gene primers. The data were produced by immunoSEQ multiplex PCR, yet TCRdb's version contains in-frame clones alone and is incomplete. For V, J and clone size, that table is used; D and trimming come from the DNA. The sample includes more than 70,000 clones, approximately 90% seen only once; the top ten take under 3%. There are 16 residues in the CDR3. Germline V lookup: CDR1 SGHTA, CDR2 FQGNSA. V was trimmed by 0 bases and J by 3 bases, leaving 12 bases between them. The receptor's source is a woman aged 45-65 years with active or convalescent COVID-19. The gene calls are TRBV7-2 and TRBJ1-5; a weak D match, TRBD1 (5 bases). Specimen: peripheral blood. CDR3 sequence: CASSLAGQGHNQPQHF. For the CDR3, the DNA is TGTGCCAGCAGCTTAGCAGGTCAGGGCCACAATCAGCCCCAGCATTTT.